One and the same sample provided the 19 T cell receptor beta chains below, sequenced in a study of blood T cell repertoires in COVID-19. The repertoire was sequenced with immunoSEQ multiplex PCR; TCRdb's copy has only in-frame clones and lacks some. Of about 90,000 clones in the sample, about three quarters were seen once. Source material: peripheral blood. Every receptor here comes from a woman older than 75 with acute or convalescent COVID-19.

The V gene is TRBV28, the J gene TRBJ2-7, with a possible D match to TRBD2 (5 bases). CDR1 and CDR2 (germline): MDHEN, SYDVKM. The ends were cut back, 8 bases at V and 0 bases at J, with 14 bases in the middle. The CDR3 length is 14 residues. CDR3 amino acids: CASQDGIPSYEQYF. CDR3 in DNA: TGTGCCAGCCAAGACGGGATACCCTCCTACGAGCAGTACTTC. The whole variable domain, filled in from reference TRBV28 and TRBJ2-7, reads DVKVTQSSRYLVKRTGEKVFLECVQDMDHENMFWYRQDPGLGLRLIYFSYDVKMKEKGDIPEGYSVSREKKERFSLILESASTNQTSMYLCASQDGIPSYEQYFGPGTRLTVT.

This CDR3 is CASMRGFNQPQHF. CDR3 nucleotides: TGTGCCAGCATGAGGGGGTTCAATCAGCCCCAGCATTTT. The V call is TRBV12-3 or TRBV12-4, the J call TRBJ1-5, with D tentatively TRBD1 (6 bases). The CDR3 contains 13 residues. V lost 7 bases to trimming and J lost 3 bases, with 10 bases between them.

In the case of this clone: One end of the junction varies from germline; a read error may be responsible. The rearrangement links TRBV7-8 to TRBJ1-1; D gene uncertain. This CDR3 contains 14 residues. Per the germline V gene, CDR1 is SGHVS and CDR2 is FQNEAQ. The CDR3 coding sequence is TGTGCCAGCAGTTTAGGGAGAAGGCTGCCGGAAGCTTTCTTT. It is translated as CASSLGRRLPEAFF. Based on the CDR3 plus reference TRBV7-8 and TRBJ1-1, the full variable domain is GAGVSQSPRYKVAKRGQDVALRCDPISGHVSLFWYQQALGQGPEFLTYFQNEAQLDKSGLPSDRFFAERPEGSVSTLKIQRTQQEDSAVYLCASSLGRRLPEAFFGQGTRLTVV.

This clone appeared a single time. The rearrangement links TRBV6-2 or TRBV6-3 to TRBJ2-3, with 14 bases fitting TRBD2. The germline gives CDR1 MNHEY, CDR2 SVGEGT. This CDR3 region has 17 residues. J was trimmed by 1 base and V by 2 bases; bases with no gene match: 2. The CDR3 loop is CASSYQTSGGGTDTQYF. CDR3 coding DNA: TGTGCCAGCAGTTACCAGACTAGCGGGGGGGGCACAGATACGCAGTATTTT.

The genes are TRBV7-8 and TRBJ1-6, with TRBD1 matching over 11 bases. Germline loops: CDR1 SGHVS, CDR2 FQNEAQ. With 2 bases clipped from V and 10 bases from J, the junction kept 4 bases outside the gene matches. The CDR3 consists of 15 residues. The CDR3 DNA sequence: TGTGCCAGCAGCTTACCGGGACAGGGGGACTCACCCCTCCACTTT. Protein product: CASSLPGQGDSPLHF.

This chain connects TRBV19 to TRBJ1-6, with 7 bases lining up with TRBD1. CDR1 is LNHDA, CDR2 SQIVND, per germline (reference sequence). The length of the CDR3 is 14 residues. The V segment lost 0 bases and the J segment 8 bases; nucleotides outside the gene matches: 1. CDR3: CASSIDRGDSPLHF. The CDR3 DNA reads as TGTGCCAGTAGTATAGACAGGGGGGATTCACCCCTCCACTTT.

This chain connects TRBV5-1 to TRBJ1-1; D not resolved. CDR3 length: 14 residues. Trimming pared 4 bases from V and 1 base from J, leaving 11 bases between. Germline V CDR1 and CDR2: SGHRS, YFSETQ. DNA for the CDR3: TGCGCCAGCAGCCCGGGTCCGACGAACACTGAAGCTTTCTTT. Amino acids: CASSPGPTNTEAFF.

The chain employs TRBV4-3 and TRBJ1-2; D may be TRBD1 (6 bases). Trimming shortened V by 1 base and J by 7 bases, and 19 bases separated the two germline ends. The CDR3 extends over 16 amino acids. Germline CDR1 LGHNA, CDR2 YSLEER. The chain's CDR3 is CASSQGLRGMGGGYTF. The CDR3 nucleotides are TGCGCCAGCAGCCAAGGGCTCAGGGGCATGGGTGGTGGCTACACCTTC.

The chain links TRBV6-2 or TRBV6-3 to TRBJ1-1; the match to TRBD1 covers 10 bases. This CDR3 contains 16 residues. Germline V gene sequence: CDR1 MNHEY, CDR2 SVGEGT. V gave up 4 bases and J gave up 1 base; unmatched junction bases: 6. The DNA of the CDR3 is TGTGCCAGCAGTTCTCAAAGACAGGGGGCGAACACTGAAGCTTTCTTT. This encodes CASSSQRQGANTEAFF.

The chain is built from TRBV18 and TRBJ1-4; D is uncertain. V lost 6 bases and J lost 8, with 13 bases in between. Germline V lookup: CDR1 KGHSH, CDR2 LQKENI. The CDR3 runs to 13 residues. In nucleotides, the CDR3 is TGTGCCAGCTCGGAAACGGCGGGAGAAAAACTGTTTTTT. Protein product: CASSETAGEKLFF.

The chain uses TRBV9 and TRBJ2-1; D call uncertain. CDR3 length: 14 amino acids. The germline V gene has CDR1 SGDLS and CDR2 YYNGEE. The V gene lost 0 bases and the J gene lost 3 bases, with 7 bases spanning the gap. CDR3 DNA sequence: TGTGCCAGCAGCGTAGATTCCAGCTACAATGAGCAGTTCTTC. This codes for CASSVDSSYNEQFF.

This clone was recorded a few times. This chain uses TRBV6-5 with TRBJ1-1; D remains ambiguous. CDR1 and CDR2 from the germline V gene are MNHEY and SVGAGI. Trimming left V 3 bases short and J 4 bases short, with 12 bases between. This CDR3 is built from 14 residues. CDR3 DNA: TGTGCCAGCAGTTATATCAAGGGAGGCACTGAAGCTTTCTTT. Its protein product is CASSYIKGGTEAFF.

There are a few counts of this clone. This chain joins TRBV20-1 and TRBJ2-5; possible D gene TRBD1, 5 bases. The CDR3 covers 11 residues. V was shortened by 7 bases and J by 1 base, with 7 bases between the two germline ends. CDR1 DFQATT and CDR2 SNEGSKA come from the germline V gene (reference sequence). The CDR3 loop reads CSGQIQETQYF. In DNA, the CDR3 is TGCAGTGGACAGATCCAAGAGACCCAGTACTTC.

The DNA for the CDR3 is TGTGCCAGCAGCGTCTCCCCCGGGACAGGGTTGGACACTGAAGCTTTCTTT. Amino acids: CASSVSPGTGLDTEAFF. The rearrangement joins TRBV7-3 to TRBJ1-1; 9 bases fit TRBD1. Germline trimming cut 5 bases from V and 3 bases from J; bases unmatched to any gene: 13. The CDR3 is made up of 17 amino acids. CDR1 SGHTA and CDR2 FQGTGA come from the germline V gene.

V gene TRBV6-5 combines with J gene TRBJ2-3; D is undetermined. The germline gives CDR1 MNHEY, CDR2 SVGAGI. CDR3 length: 12 residues. V lost 4 bases and J 0 bases, leaving 2 bases between the germline ends. The CDR3 loop reads CASSSSTDTQYF. The CDR3 DNA is TGTGCCAGCAGTTCTAGCACAGATACGCAGTATTTT.

This chain joins TRBV30 and TRBJ1-1, with 8 bases that match TRBD1. Germline V gene sequence: CDR1 GTSNPN, CDR2 SVGIG (reference sequence). The V and J ends lost 4 bases and 3 bases, in that order; junction bases with no gene match: 4. This CDR3 is 13 amino acids long. CDR3 loop: CAWTGQDYTEAFF. CDR3 DNA sequence: TGTGCCTGGACGGGACAGGACTACACTGAAGCTTTCTTT.

This chain uses TRBV7-9 with TRBJ1-4; no clear D. Looked up from germline, CDR1 is SEHNR and CDR2 is FQNEAQ (reference sequence). V was pared by 7 bases and J by 5 bases, with 11 bases between. CDR3 length: 13 residues. The CDR3 is CASNMYGNEKLFF. CDR3 sequence (DNA): TGTGCCAGCAATATGTACGGGAATGAAAAACTGTTTTTT.

This sequence joins TRBV19 and TRBJ1-4, with 9 bases matching TRBD1. Trimming removed 11 bases from V and 6 bases from J; junction bases left unmatched: 10. CDR3 size: 14 residues. Germline values: CDR1 LNHDA, CDR2 SQIVND (reference sequence). This CDR3 is CAASTGGADEKLFF. The CDR3 bases are TGTGCCGCATCAACAGGGGGCGCCGATGAAAAACTGTTTTTT.

The rearrangement links TRBV24-1 to TRBJ2-1; D might be TRBD1 (5 bases). CDR3 length equals 14 residues. V was pared by 1 base and J by 5 bases, with 8 bases between. The germline V gene has CDR1 KGHDR and CDR2 SFDVKD. The CDR3 spells CATSDFTGHNEQFF. CDR3 DNA: TGTGCCACCAGTGATTTTACAGGACACAATGAGCAGTTCTTC.